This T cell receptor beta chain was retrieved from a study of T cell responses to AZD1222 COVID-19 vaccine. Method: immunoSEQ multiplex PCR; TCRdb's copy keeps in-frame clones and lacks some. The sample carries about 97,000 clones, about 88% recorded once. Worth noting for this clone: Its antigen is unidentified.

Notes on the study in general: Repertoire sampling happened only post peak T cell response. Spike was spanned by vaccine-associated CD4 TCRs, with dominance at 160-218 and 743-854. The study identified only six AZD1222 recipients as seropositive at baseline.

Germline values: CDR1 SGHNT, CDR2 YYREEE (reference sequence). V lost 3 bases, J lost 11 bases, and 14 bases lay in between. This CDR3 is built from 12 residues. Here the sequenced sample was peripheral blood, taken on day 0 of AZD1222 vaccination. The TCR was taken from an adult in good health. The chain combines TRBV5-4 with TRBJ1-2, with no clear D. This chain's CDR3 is CASSSPQSGYTF. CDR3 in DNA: TGTGCCAGCAGCTCTCCCCAGTCGGGGTACACCTTC.